The rows below give T cell receptor beta chains drawn from one sample of a study of cytomegalovirus exposure and HLA in healthy donors. Profiled with immunoSEQ multiplex PCR; TCRdb holds only in-frame clones, not every one. The sample consists of over 120,000 clones, about 88% of them appearing once. What was sequenced was PBMCs. The receptors shown here come from a young woman in good health and CMV-seropositive. CDR3s include the opening cysteine and the closing phenylalanine or tryptophan. A D gene is named only where the DNA matches it firmly.

>TRBJ2-1|.|TRBV5-4
TGTGCCAGCAGCTTGCGTAGAGGGGGTACTGAGCAGTTCTTC
CASSLRRGGTEQFF
>TRBJ2-3|.|TRBV9
TGTGCCAGCAGCTGGGAAGCGGCTAGCACAGATACGCAGTATTTT
CASSWEAASTDTQYF
>TRBJ1-1|.|TRBV5-4
TGTGCCAGCAGCTCCCTGACAGGAATGAACACTGAAGCTTTCTTT
CASSSLTGMNTEAFF
>TRBJ1-2|.|TRBV20-1
TGCAGTCCCGGCAGGGTAGGTGGCTACACCTTC
CSPGRVGGYTF
>TRBJ2-5|.|TRBV13
TGTGCCAGCAGCCGGGACTTCCAAGAGACCCAGTACTTC
CASSRDFQETQYF
>TRBJ1-2|.|TRBV21-1
TGTGCCAGCAGCAAACCCAGGAAATCCTATGGCTACACCTTC
CASSKPRKSYGYTF
>TRBJ1-6|.|TRBV2
TGTGCCAGCAAATTACAGGGTTTGGTTTCCCTCCACTTT
CASKLQGLVSLHF
>TRBJ2-1|TRBD2|TRBV11-2
TGTGCCAGCAGCTTGACTAGCGGAGACAATGAGCAGTTCTTC
CASSLTSGDNEQFF
>TRBJ2-7|TRBD1|TRBV7-6
TGTGCCAGCAGCTCCGACCTCAGGGGGAACGAGCAGTACTTC
CASSSDLRGNEQYF
>TRBJ2-7|TRBD1|TRBV15
TGTGCCACCAGCAGAGATAGAACAGGGGGACGTGAGCAGTACTTC
CATSRDRTGGREQYF
>TRBJ1-5|.|TRBV6-5
TGTGCCGCTGGGGCAGCGGAGGGGCAGCCCCAGCATTTT
CAAGAAEGQPQHF
>TRBJ2-1|.|TRBV5-4
TGTGCCAGCAGCCGTGCCCTGGAGCCCACCCATGAGCAGTTCTTC
CASSRALEPTHEQFF